This TCR beta chain originates from a study of T cells expressing NK-cell markers. Overall study: The study sequenced eight donors, seven HCMV-seropositive and one seronegative.

Per the germline V gene, CDR1 is MGHRA and CDR2 is YSYEKL. This CDR3 is 15 amino acids long. TCRdb reanalyzed the 5' RACE reads and collapses them to one entry per CDR3 protein, without DNA. The listing contains a few hundred thousand distinct CDR3 sequences. Whole-study results and caveats: For over 5 donors, the dominant NKG2C+ clonotypes made up roughly 1.0-7.0% of their CD8+ T cells.

On this clonotype: Its specificity is unknown.

The sequence was collected from a man aged 18 to 30 in good health. The chain is built from TRBV4-1 and TRBJ2-4. The sample comprised blood T cells: a sorted CD56 or NKG2C T cell subset, CD4+ or CD8+ T cells, or bulk PBMC T cells (not recorded which). CDR3 residues: CASSTRQLAKNIQYF.